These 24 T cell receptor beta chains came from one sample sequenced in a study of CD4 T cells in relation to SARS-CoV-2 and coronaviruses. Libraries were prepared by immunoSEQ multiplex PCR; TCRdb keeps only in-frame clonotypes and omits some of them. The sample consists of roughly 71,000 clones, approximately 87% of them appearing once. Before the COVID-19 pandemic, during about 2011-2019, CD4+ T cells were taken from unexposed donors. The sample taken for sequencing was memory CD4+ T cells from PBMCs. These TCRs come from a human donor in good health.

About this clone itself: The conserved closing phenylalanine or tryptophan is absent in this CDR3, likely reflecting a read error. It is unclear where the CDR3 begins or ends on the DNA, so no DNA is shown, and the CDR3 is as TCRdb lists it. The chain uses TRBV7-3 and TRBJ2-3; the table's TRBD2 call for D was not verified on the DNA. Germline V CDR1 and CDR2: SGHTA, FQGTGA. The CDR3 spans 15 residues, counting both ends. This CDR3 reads CASSALAGGVTDTQY.

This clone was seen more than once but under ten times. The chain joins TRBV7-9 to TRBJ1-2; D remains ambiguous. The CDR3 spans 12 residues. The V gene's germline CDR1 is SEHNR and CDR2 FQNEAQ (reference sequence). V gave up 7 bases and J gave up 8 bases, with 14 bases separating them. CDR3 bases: TGTGCCAGCACCCTAATGCCCGACGGCTACACCTTC. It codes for CASTLMPDGYTF.

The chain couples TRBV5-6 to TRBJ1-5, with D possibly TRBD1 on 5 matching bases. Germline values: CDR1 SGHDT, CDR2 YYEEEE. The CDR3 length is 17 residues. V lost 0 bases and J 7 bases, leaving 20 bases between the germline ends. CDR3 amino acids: CASSLGGTRTPSQPQHF. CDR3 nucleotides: TGTGCCAGCAGCTTGGGGGGCACGCGAACGCCGAGCCAGCCCCAGCATTTT.

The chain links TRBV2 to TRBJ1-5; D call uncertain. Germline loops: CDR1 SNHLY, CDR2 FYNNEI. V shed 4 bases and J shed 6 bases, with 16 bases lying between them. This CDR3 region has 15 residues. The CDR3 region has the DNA TGTGCCAGCAGTGTGATGACGGGAGTGGTTCAGCCCCAGCATTTT. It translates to CASSVMTGVVQPQHF.

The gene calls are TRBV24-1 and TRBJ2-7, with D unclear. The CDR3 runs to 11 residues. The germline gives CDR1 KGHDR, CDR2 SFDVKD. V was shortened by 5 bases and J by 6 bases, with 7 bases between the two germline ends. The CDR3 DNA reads TGTGCCACCAGTGCATGGGGCGAGCAGTACTTC. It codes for CATSAWGEQYF.

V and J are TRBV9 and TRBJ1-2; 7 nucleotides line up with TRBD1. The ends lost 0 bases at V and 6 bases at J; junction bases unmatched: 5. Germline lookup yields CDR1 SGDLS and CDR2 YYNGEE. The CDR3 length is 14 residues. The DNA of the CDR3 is TGTGCCAGCAGCGTAGGGGGACAGTCCAATGGCTACACCTTC. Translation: CASSVGGQSNGYTF.

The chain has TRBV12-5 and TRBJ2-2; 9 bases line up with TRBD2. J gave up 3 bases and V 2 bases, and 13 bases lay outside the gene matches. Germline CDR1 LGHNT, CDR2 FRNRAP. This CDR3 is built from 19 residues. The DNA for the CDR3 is TGTGCTAGTGGTTTGTTGTCTAGCGGGGTAGGGATCGACACCGGGGAGCTGTTTTTT. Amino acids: CASGLLSSGVGIDTGELFF.

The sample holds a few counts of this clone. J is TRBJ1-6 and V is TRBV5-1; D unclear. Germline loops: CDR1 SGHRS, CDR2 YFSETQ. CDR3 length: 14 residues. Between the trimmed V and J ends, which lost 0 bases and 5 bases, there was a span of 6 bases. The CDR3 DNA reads TGCGCCAGCAGCTTGGGTCGGGATAATTCACCCCTCCACTTT. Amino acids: CASSLGRDNSPLHF.

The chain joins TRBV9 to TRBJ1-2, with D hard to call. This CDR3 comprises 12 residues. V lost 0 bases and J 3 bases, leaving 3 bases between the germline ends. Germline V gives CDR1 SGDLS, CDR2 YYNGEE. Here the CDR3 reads CASSVVDYGYTF. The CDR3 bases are TGTGCCAGCAGCGTAGTGGACTATGGCTACACCTTC.

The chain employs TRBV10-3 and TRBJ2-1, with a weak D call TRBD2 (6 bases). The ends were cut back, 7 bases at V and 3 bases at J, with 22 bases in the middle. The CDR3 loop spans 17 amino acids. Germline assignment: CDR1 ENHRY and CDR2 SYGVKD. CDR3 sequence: CAITTGLRKGIYNEQFF. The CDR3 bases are TGTGCCATCACCACGGGACTCCGAAAAGGGATCTACAATGAGCAGTTCTTC.

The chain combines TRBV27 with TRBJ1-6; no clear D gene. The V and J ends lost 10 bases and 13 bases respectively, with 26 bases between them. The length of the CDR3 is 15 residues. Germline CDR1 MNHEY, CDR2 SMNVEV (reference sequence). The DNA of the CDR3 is TGTGCCACCACTTTATTAGCCGGGTCAGAAACCCCCCTCCACTTT. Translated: CATTLLAGSETPLHF.

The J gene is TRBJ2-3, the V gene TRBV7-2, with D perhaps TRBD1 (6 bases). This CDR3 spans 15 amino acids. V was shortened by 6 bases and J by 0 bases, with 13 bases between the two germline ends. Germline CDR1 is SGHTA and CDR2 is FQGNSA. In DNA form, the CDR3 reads TGTGCCAGCAGACTAGACAGGCTCAGCACAGATACGCAGTATTTT. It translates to CASRLDRLSTDTQYF.

CDR3 protein: CASSDDRAYEQYF. Written as DNA, the CDR3 is TGTGCCAGTAGTGATGACAGGGCCTACGAGCAGTACTTC. The chain joins TRBV19 to TRBJ2-7; TRBD1 agrees at 7 bases. Per the germline V gene, CDR1 is LNHDA and CDR2 is SQIVND (reference sequence). The V segment lost 5 bases and the J segment 2 bases; nucleotides outside the gene matches: 3. The CDR3 consists of 13 residues.

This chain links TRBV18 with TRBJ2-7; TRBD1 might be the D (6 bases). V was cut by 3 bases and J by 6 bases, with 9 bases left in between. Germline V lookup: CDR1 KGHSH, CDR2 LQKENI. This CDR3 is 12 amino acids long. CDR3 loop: CASSPDRGEQYF. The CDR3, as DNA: TGTGCCAGCTCACCGGACAGAGGCGAGCAGTACTTC. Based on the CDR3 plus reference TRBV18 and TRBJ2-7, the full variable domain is NAGVMQNPRHLVRRRGQEARLRCSPMKGHSHVYWYRQLPEEGLKFMVYLQKENIIDESGMPKERFSAEFPKEGPSILRIQQVVRGDSAAYFCASSPDRGEQYFGPGTRLTVT.

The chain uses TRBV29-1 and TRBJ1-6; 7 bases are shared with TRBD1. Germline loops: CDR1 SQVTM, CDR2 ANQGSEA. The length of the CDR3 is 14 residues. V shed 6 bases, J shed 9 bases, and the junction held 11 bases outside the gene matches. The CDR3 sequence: CSVTTGSEGSPLHF. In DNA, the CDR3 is TGCAGCGTGACGACAGGGTCGGAGGGTTCACCCCTCCACTTT.

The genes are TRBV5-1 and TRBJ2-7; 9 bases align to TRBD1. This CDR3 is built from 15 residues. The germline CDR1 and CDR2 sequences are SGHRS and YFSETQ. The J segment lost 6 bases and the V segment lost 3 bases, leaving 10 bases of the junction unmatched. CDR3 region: CASSSIPGQGAEQYF. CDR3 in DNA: TGCGCCAGCAGCTCAATCCCGGGACAGGGAGCCGAGCAGTACTTC. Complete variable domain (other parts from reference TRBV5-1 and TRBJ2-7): KAGVTQTPRYLIKTRGQQVTLSCSPISGHRSVSWYQQTPGQGLQFLFEYFSETQRNKGNFPGRFSGRQFSNSRSEMNVSTLELGDSALYLCASSSIPGQGAEQYFGPGTRLTVT.

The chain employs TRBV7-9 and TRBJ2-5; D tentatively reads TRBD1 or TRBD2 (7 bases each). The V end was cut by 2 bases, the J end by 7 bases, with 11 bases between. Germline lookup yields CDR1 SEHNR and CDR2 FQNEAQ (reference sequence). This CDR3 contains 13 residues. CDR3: CASSLTGEGTQYF. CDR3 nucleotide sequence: TGTGCCAGCAGCTTAACAGGGGAGGGGACCCAGTACTTC.

CDR3 bases: TGTGCCAGCAGCTTAGCACAGGGGCCCGCGATTGGAAACACCATATATTTT. This gives the protein CASSLAQGPAIGNTIYF. The gene calls are TRBV7-2 and TRBJ1-3; TRBD1 aligns across 7 bases. This CDR3 contains 17 residues. Per the germline V gene, CDR1 is SGHTA and CDR2 is FQGNSA. Trimming took 0 bases from V and 3 from J; bases not matched to a gene: 8. The full variable domain, rest sourced from reference TRBV7-2 and TRBJ1-3, is GAGVSQSPSNKVTEKGKDVELRCDPISGHTALYWYRQSLGQGLEFLIYFQGNSAPDKSGLPSDRFSAERTGGSVSTLTIQRTQQEDSAVYLCASSLAQGPAIGNTIYFGEGSWLTVV.

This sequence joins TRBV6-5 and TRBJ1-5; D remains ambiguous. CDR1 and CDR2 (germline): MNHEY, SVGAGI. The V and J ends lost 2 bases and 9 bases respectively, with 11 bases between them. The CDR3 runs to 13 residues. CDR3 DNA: TGTGCCAGCAGTTACGACTTGAACCGGCCCCAGCATTTT. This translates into CASSYDLNRPQHF.

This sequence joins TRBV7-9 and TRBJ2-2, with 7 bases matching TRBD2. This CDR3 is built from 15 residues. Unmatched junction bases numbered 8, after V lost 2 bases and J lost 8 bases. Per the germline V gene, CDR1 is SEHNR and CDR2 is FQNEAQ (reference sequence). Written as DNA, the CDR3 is TGTGCCAGCAGCTTATTAGCGGGTGCCCGTGGGGAGCTGTTTTTT. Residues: CASSLLAGARGELFF.

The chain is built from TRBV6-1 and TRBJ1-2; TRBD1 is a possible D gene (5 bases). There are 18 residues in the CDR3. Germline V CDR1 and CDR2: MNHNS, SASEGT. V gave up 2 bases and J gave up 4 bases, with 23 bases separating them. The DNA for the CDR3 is TGTGCCAGCAGTGAACCGCCCGAATCGGGACTGACCCTCTATGGCTACACCTTC. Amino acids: CASSEPPESGLTLYGYTF.

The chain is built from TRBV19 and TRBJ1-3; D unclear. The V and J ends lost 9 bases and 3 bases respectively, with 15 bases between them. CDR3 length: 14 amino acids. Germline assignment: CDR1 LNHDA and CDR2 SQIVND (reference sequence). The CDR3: CASSALQGGNTIYF. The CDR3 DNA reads TGTGCCAGCTCTGCTTTACAAGGTGGAAACACCATATATTTT.

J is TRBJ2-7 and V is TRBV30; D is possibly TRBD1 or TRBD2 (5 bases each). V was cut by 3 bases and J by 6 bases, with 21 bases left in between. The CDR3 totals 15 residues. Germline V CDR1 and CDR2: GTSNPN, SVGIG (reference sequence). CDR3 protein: CAWSRRDPGFGEQYF. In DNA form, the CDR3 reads TGTGCCTGGAGCCGCCGGGACCCCGGATTTGGCGAGCAGTACTTC. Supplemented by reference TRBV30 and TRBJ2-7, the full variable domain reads SQTIHQWPATLVQPVGSPLSLECTVEGTSNPNLYWYRQAAGRGLQLLFYSVGIGQISSEVPQNLSASRPQDRQFILSSKKLLLSDSGFYLCAWSRRDPGFGEQYFGPGTRLTVT.

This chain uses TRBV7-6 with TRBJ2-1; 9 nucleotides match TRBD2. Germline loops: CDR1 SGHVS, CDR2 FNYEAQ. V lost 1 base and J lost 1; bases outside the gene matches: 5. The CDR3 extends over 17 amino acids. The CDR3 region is CASSLVGGRGSYNEQFF. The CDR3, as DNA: TGTGCCAGCAGCTTAGTGGGCGGGAGGGGGTCCTACAATGAGCAGTTCTTC.